The 25 T cell receptor beta chains reported below all come from one sample, sequenced in a study of T-cell memory formation after mild COVID-19. TCRdb reprocessed the 5' RACE reads via MiXCR and lists one record per CDR3 protein. The sample contains 300,000 to 350,000 distinct CDR3 sequences, roughly a fifth of which appear only once. Sequenced input: PBMCs or a T cell subset sorted from them (not recorded which). The origin of the receptors is a man younger than 35 who had mild COVID-19 (a few samples of this study predate the infection). Cell type and time point are not known.

V usage is TRBV3-1 and J usage is TRBJ2-3; D is uncertain. Germline V gene lookup returns CDR1 LGHDT and CDR2 YNNKEL (reference sequence). The CDR3 is 13 amino acids. V was trimmed by 0 bases and J by 2 bases, leaving 3 bases between them. The CDR3, as DNA: TGTGCCAGCAGCCAAGATCACACAGATACGCAGTATTTT. This sequence encodes CASSQDHTDTQYF.

The table lists this clonotype with many counts. V is TRBV5-1 and J is TRBJ2-3, with 8 positions matching TRBD2. J was trimmed by 4 bases and V by 2 bases; bases with no gene match: 3. This CDR3 is 14 amino acids long. Germline V gene data show CDR1 as SGHRS and CDR2 as YFSETQ. CDR3 in amino acids: CASSFGGAADTQYF. Here the CDR3 DNA reads TGCGCCAGCAGCTTCGGGGGGGCTGCAGATACGCAGTATTTT.

Only a few counts were recorded for this clonotype. The V gene is TRBV9, the J gene TRBJ2-3; D call uncertain. The CDR3 extends over 13 amino acids. Germline-derived CDR1 and CDR2 are SGDLS and YYNGEE. V lost 3 bases and J lost 0, with 5 bases in between. The CDR3, as DNA: TGTGCCAGCAGCGCGGTGAGCACAGATACGCAGTATTTT. Its translation: CASSAVSTDTQYF.

The chain couples TRBV4-2 to TRBJ2-3; D is unclear. The CDR3 runs to 14 residues. V lost 0 bases and J 10 bases, leaving 14 bases between the germline ends. Germline CDR1 LGHNA, CDR2 YNFKEQ. CDR3 sequence: CASSQDPERDAQYF. The CDR3 region has the DNA TGTGCCAGCAGCCAAGATCCTGAGCGCGATGCGCAGTATTTT.

CDR3 sequence reads: CASSPEGRELFF. CDR3 sequence (DNA): TGTGCCAGCAGCCCCGAGGGAAGGGAGCTGTTTTTT. The V call is TRBV4-2, the J call TRBJ2-2; D might be TRBD2 (5 bases). V lost 4 bases to trimming and J lost 9 bases, with 9 bases between them. The CDR3 covers 12 residues. The germline gives CDR1 LGHNA, CDR2 YNFKEQ.

This clonotype appeared a few times. The V and J genes are TRBV4-3 and TRBJ2-1; no firm D call. The CDR3 contains 15 residues. V gave up 0 bases and J gave up 12 bases, with 18 bases separating them. Germline CDR1 reads LGHNA; CDR2 reads YSLEER. DNA of the CDR3: TGCGCCAGCAGCCAAGATTGGGCTACCCTCAAGGGGCAGTTCTTC. Translation: CASSQDWATLKGQFF.

CDR3 sequence reads: CASTLRGTYNSPLHF. Here the CDR3 DNA reads TGCGCCAGCACCCTGAGGGGGACGTATAATTCACCCCTCCACTTT. The V call is TRBV5-1, the J call TRBJ1-6, with D perhaps matching TRBD1 (6 bases). The length of the CDR3 is 15 residues. V gave up 6 bases and J gave up 4 bases, with 14 bases separating them. Germline CDR1 is SGHRS and CDR2 is YFSETQ. Combining the CDR3 with reference TRBV5-1 and TRBJ1-6 gives the whole variable domain KAGVTQTPRYLIKTRGQQVTLSCSPISGHRSVSWYQQTPGQGLQFLFEYFSETQRNKGNFPGRFSGRQFSNSRSEMNVSTLELGDSALYLCASTLRGTYNSPLHFGNGTRLTVT.

The chain uses TRBV20-1 and TRBJ2-3; D is perhaps TRBD2 (5 bases). V gave up 0 bases and J gave up 3 bases, with 19 bases separating them. Looked up from germline, CDR1 is DFQATT and CDR2 is SNEGSKA (reference sequence). The CDR3 runs 17 residues. The CDR3: CSARESLGKDFTDTQYF. In nucleotides, the CDR3 is TGCAGTGCTAGAGAAAGCTTAGGGAAGGACTTTACAGATACGCAGTATTTT.

The sample holds a few counts of this clonotype. The rearrangement links TRBV5-1 to TRBJ2-7, with 10 bases lining up with TRBD1. Germline values: CDR1 SGHRS, CDR2 YFSETQ. The CDR3 spans 13 residues. Trimming took 4 bases from V and 6 from J; bases not matched to a gene: 4. Written as DNA, the CDR3 is TGCGCCAGCAGCGCCGGGACAGGGGTCGAGCAGTACTTC. Amino acids: CASSAGTGVEQYF.

V usage is TRBV4-3 and J usage is TRBJ1-1, with a weak D call TRBD1 (5 bases). Trimming cost V 0 bases and J 0 bases, with 11 bases left between them. CDR3 length: 16 residues. Germline assignment: CDR1 LGHNA and CDR2 YSLEER. CDR3 residues: CASSQDSGTVNTEAFF. CDR3 nucleotide sequence: TGCGCCAGCAGCCAAGACTCTGGGACGGTGAACACTGAAGCTTTCTTT.

V usage is TRBV19 and J usage is TRBJ1-4; no firm D call. Germline CDR1 LNHDA, CDR2 SQIVND (reference sequence). The V end lost 3 bases, the J end lost 11 bases, and 13 bases lay between the germline ends. The CDR3 contains 13 residues. The CDR3 DNA sequence: TGTGCCAGTAGTATCTCGGAGGGAGGCAAACTGTTTTTT. Encoded protein: CASSISEGGKLFF.

J is TRBJ1-2 and V is TRBV5-5, with 11 bases lining up with TRBD1. Germline loops: CDR1 SGHKS, CDR2 YYEKEE (reference sequence). V lost 1 base to trimming and J lost 4 bases; unmatched junction nucleotides: 6. This CDR3 is 16 amino acids long. The CDR3 bases are TGTGCCAGCAGCTTGTCGGGGACAGGGGGTTCCTATGGCTACACCTTC. This encodes CASSLSGTGGSYGYTF.

This clonotype has more than one count but fewer than ten. The chain links TRBV24-1 to TRBJ2-1; possibly TRBD1 for D (6 bases). Trimming shortened V by 1 base and J by 9 bases, and 18 bases separated the two germline ends. In germline, CDR1 is KGHDR, CDR2 SFDVKD. CDR3 length: 16 residues. CDR3 protein: CATSDLSGAPRGEQFF. The CDR3 nucleotides are TGTGCCACCAGTGATTTATCAGGGGCCCCCCGTGGTGAGCAGTTCTTC.

J is TRBJ2-3 and V is TRBV6-2 or TRBV6-3, with D possibly matching TRBD2 (7 bases). CDR1 and CDR2 from the germline V gene are MNHEY and SVGEGT. The CDR3 has 16 amino acids. V was shortened by 2 bases and J by 2 bases, with 14 bases between the two germline ends. CDR3 in DNA: TGTGCCAGCAGTTACCCGGCGGGGGACACCACAGATACGCAGTATTTT. It yields the protein CASSYPAGDTTDTQYF.

In this sample, this clonotype turned up a few times. The chain is built from TRBV10-2 and TRBJ2-7; D is ambiguous. From germline, CDR1 is WSHSY and CDR2 SAAADI. The CDR3 sequence is 14 residues long. V lost 3 bases and J 2 bases, leaving 11 bases between the germline ends. The CDR3 loop is CASSDLDLAYEQYV. CDR3 sequence (DNA): TGCGCCAGCAGTGACTTGGACCTCGCCTACGAGCAGTACGTC.

The rearrangement uses TRBV20-1 and TRBJ1-2, with D possibly TRBD1 on 5 matching bases. The CDR3 runs to 15 residues. V lost 0 bases to trimming and J lost 8 bases, with 19 bases between them. The V gene's germline CDR1 is DFQATT and CDR2 SNEGSKA (reference sequence). The CDR3 DNA reads as TGCAGTGCTAGAGATCCGAAGGGTTCAGACAGAGGCTACACCTTC. This sequence encodes CSARDPKGSDRGYTF.

The chain has TRBV20-1 and TRBJ1-6, with D tentatively TRBD1 (6 bases). With 4 bases removed from V and 4 bases from J, the gap between germline ends came to 8 bases. Germline V gene data show CDR1 as DFQATT and CDR2 as SNEGSKA (reference sequence). This CDR3 comprises 13 residues. The CDR3 nucleotides are TGCAGTGCTAAGACAGGTTATAATTCACCCCTCCACTTT. This gives the protein CSAKTGYNSPLHF.

There are a few counts of this clonotype. The chain employs TRBV7-6 and TRBJ2-7; no firm D call. This CDR3 is 12 amino acids long. V dropped 2 bases and J dropped 5 bases, with 7 bases sitting between them. CDR1 and CDR2 from the germline V gene are SGHVS and FNYEAQ. The CDR3 coding sequence is TGTGCCAGCAGCTTAATCCAGGACGAGCAGTACTTC. Its translation is CASSLIQDEQYF. The full variable domain, completed using reference TRBV7-6 and TRBJ2-7, is GAGVSQSPRYKVTKRGQDVALRCDPISGHVSLYWYRQALGQGPEFLTYFNYEAQQDKSGLPNDRFSAERPEGSISTLTIQRTEQRDSAMYRCASSLIQDEQYFGPGTRLTVT.

The CDR3 DNA reads as TGTGCCAGCAGCTTAGATGGCGGCTACACCTTC. Its protein product is CASSLDGGYTF. The chain joins TRBV11-2 to TRBJ1-2; no clear D. This CDR3 has 11 amino acids. Germline V gene lookup returns CDR1 SGHAT and CDR2 FQNNGV. V lost 0 bases to trimming and J lost 8 bases, with 4 bases between them.

The chain is built from TRBV28 and TRBJ1-1, with D maybe TRBD1 (6 bases). The length of the CDR3 is 16 residues. The ends were cut back, 5 bases at V and 11 bases at J, with 27 bases in the middle. Germline V lookup: CDR1 MDHEN, CDR2 SYDVKM. The CDR3 sequence: CASSPPGGASFLRAFF. The CDR3 DNA sequence: TGTGCCAGCAGTCCTCCTGGGGGGGCCTCATTCCTTCGGGCTTTCTTT. Using reference TRBV28 and TRBJ1-1 for the parts outside the CDR3, the full variable domain is DVKVTQSSRYLVKRTGEKVFLECVQDMDHENMFWYRQDPGLGLRLIYFSYDVKMKEKGDIPEGYSVSREKKERFSLILESASTNQTSMYLCASSPPGGASFLRAFFGQGTRLTVV.

The chain couples TRBV3-1 to TRBJ2-3, with TRBD2 as a possible D gene (5 bases). V was pared by 6 bases and J by 5 bases, with 9 bases between. Per germline, CDR1 LGHDT and CDR2 YNNKEL (reference sequence). There are 12 residues in the CDR3. DNA for the CDR3: TGTGCCAGCAGGTACGCGGGAGATACGCAGTATTTT. It is translated as CASRYAGDTQYF.

The chain joins TRBV5-6 to TRBJ1-5; unclear D gene. The germline V gene has CDR1 SGHDT and CDR2 YYEEEE. This CDR3 has 13 residues. Between the trimmed V and J ends, which lost 2 bases and 5 bases, there was a span of 8 bases. CDR3 sequence reads: CASSFSSDQPQHF. The CDR3 DNA reads TGTGCCAGCAGCTTTTCGTCGGATCAGCCCCAGCATTTT. The entire variable domain, with the rest obtained from reference TRBV5-6 and TRBJ1-5, is as follows: DAGVTQSPTHLIKTRGQQVTLRCSPKSGHDTVSWYQQALGQGPQFIFQYYEEEERQRGNFPDRFSGHQFPNYSSELNVNALLLGDSALYLCASSFSSDQPQHFGDGTRLSIL.

This clonotype was seen more than once but under ten times. J is TRBJ1-6 and V is TRBV12-3 or TRBV12-4; D unresolved. The CDR3 has 15 residues. With 6 bases removed from V and 4 bases from J, the gap between germline ends came to 13 bases. CDR3 region: CASRPDMFYNSPLHF. The CDR3 DNA reads TGTGCCAGCAGGCCGGATATGTTTTATAATTCACCCCTCCACTTT.

This clonotype was observed at least ten times. The chain uses TRBV7-7 and TRBJ2-2; the D gene is possibly TRBD2 (5 bases). Germline V CDR1 and CDR2: SSHAT, FNYEAQ (reference sequence). Trimming pared 11 bases from V and 3 bases from J, leaving 7 bases between. The CDR3 sequence is 11 residues long. The CDR3 DNA follows: TGTGCCTCGGGATACACCGGGGAGCTGTTTTTT. Amino acids: CASGYTGELFF.

This clonotype was observed at least ten times. This CDR3 reads CASSLRSSNEKLFF. The CDR3 DNA follows: TGTGCCAGCAGCTTGAGGAGTTCTAATGAAAAACTGTTTTTT. The chain carries TRBV5-5 and TRBJ1-4; D unclear. This CDR3 region has 14 residues. The germline gives CDR1 SGHKS, CDR2 YYEKEE (reference sequence). Trimming removed 1 base from V and 3 bases from J, with 7 bases in between. The entire variable domain, with the rest obtained from reference TRBV5-5 and TRBJ1-4, is as follows: DAGVTQSPTHLIKTRGQQVTLRCSPISGHKSVSWYQQVLGQGPQFIFQYYEKEERGRGNFPDRFSARQFPNYSSELNVNALLLGDSALYLCASSLRSSNEKLFFGSGTQLSVL.